This paragraph reports one TCR beta chain. The data stem from a study of T cell changes during pregnancy in multiple sclerosis. TCRdb's copy holds only in-frame clones and misses some; the assay was immunoSEQ multiplex PCR. The sample gives 45,000 to 60,000 clones, more than 90% of which show up once; around 0.38% is in the top ten. From germline, CDR1 is SQVTM and CDR2 ANQGSEA. Trimming took 4 bases from V and 3 from J, leaving 10 bases between them. CDR3 length: 12 residues. Specimen: CD4+ T cells from peripheral blood mononuclear cells, collected before pregnancy. The TCR sequence derives from a female donor with multiple sclerosis, enrolled in a pregnancy study. This chain connects TRBV29-1 to TRBJ2-7; no clear D gene. The DNA for the CDR3 is TGCAGCGTTGTCAGGCAGAGCTACGAGCAGTACTTC. It yields the protein CSVVRQSYEQYF.